The rows below give T cell receptor beta chains drawn from one sample of a study of blood T cell repertoires in COVID-19. Only in-frame clones appear in the TCRdb table, and some are missing; sequencing was by immunoSEQ multiplex PCR. Among about 120,000 clones listed, 80% to 90% were seen once. Sample: peripheral blood. The receptors stem from a man aged 40-49 years with acute or convalescent COVID-19. Each CDR3 is given with its conserved first and last residue. The order of the fields is clone size, D gene, V gene, J gene, CDR3 DNA, CDR3 protein. A D gene is named only where the DNA matches it firmly. The size field is filled for only some rows; it gives once, few, many or a size class.

clone size: NA
D gene: NA
V gene: TRBV9
J gene: TRBJ2-5
CDR3 DNA: TGTGCCAGTAGCTTGGGCCAAAATTCGGAGACCCAGTACTTC
CDR3 protein: CASSLGQNSETQYF

clone size: NA
D gene: TRBD1
V gene: TRBV6-6
J gene: TRBJ1-6
CDR3 DNA: TGTGCCAGCAGAGACGACAGGGGCCCGTCACCCCTCCACTTT
CDR3 protein: CASRDDRGPSPLHF

clone size: NA
D gene: TRBD2
V gene: TRBV6-6
J gene: TRBJ2-3
CDR3 DNA: TGTGCCAGCGAGTTTACTAGCGGGACAGATACGCAGTATTTT
CDR3 protein: CASEFTSGTDTQYF

clone size: NA
D gene: NA
V gene: TRBV19
J gene: TRBJ2-7
CDR3 DNA: TGTGCCAGTAGCCCGGGACACCTCTCCTACGAGCAGTACTTC
CDR3 protein: CASSPGHLSYEQYF

clone size: NA
D gene: NA
V gene: TRBV30
J gene: TRBJ1-1
CDR3 DNA: TGTGCCTGGAAAACCGGGGAAGCTTTCTTT
CDR3 protein: CAWKTGEAFF

clone size: NA
D gene: NA
V gene: TRBV11-2
J gene: TRBJ1-1
CDR3 DNA: TGTGCCAGCAGCTCCGACAGAGGATACACTGAAGCTTTCTTT
CDR3 protein: CASSSDRGYTEAFF

clone size: NA
D gene: NA
V gene: TRBV2
J gene: TRBJ1-5
CDR3 DNA: TGTGCCAGCAGGGAGAGCAATCAGCCCCAGCATTTT
CDR3 protein: CASRESNQPQHF

clone size: NA
D gene: NA
V gene: TRBV3-1/TRBV3-2
J gene: TRBJ2-2
CDR3 DNA: TGTGCCAGCAGCCTCGCGGGTCATACTATCGCCGGGGAGCTGTTTTTT
CDR3 protein: CASSLAGHTIAGELFF

clone size: NA
D gene: TRBD2
V gene: TRBV20-1
J gene: TRBJ2-3
CDR3 DNA: TGCAGTGCTAGTGGCGGGAGGGCAGATACGCAGTATTTT
CDR3 protein: CSASGGRADTQYF

clone size: NA
D gene: TRBD1
V gene: TRBV29-1
J gene: TRBJ2-7
CDR3 DNA: TGCAGCGTATACTCCGGGACAGGGGCGGGAGTCGAGCAGTACTTC
CDR3 protein: CSVYSGTGAGVEQYF

clone size: few
D gene: NA
V gene: TRBV10-3
J gene: TRBJ2-3
CDR3 DNA: TGTGCCATCAGTGCCAACTTAAAATATCAGGGTAGCACAGATACGCAGTATTTT
CDR3 protein: CAISANLKYQGSTDTQYF

clone size: once
D gene: NA
V gene: TRBV6-1
J gene: TRBJ1-1
CDR3 DNA: TGTGCCAGCAGTGAACGCGGGGGGCTGGTCACTGAAGCTTTCTTT
CDR3 protein: CASSERGGLVTEAFF

clone size: NA
D gene: NA
V gene: TRBV7-9
J gene: TRBJ1-4
CDR3 DNA: TGTGCCAGCAGCGAGAAGGGGTCTTCTAATGAAAAACTGTTTTTT
CDR3 protein: CASSEKGSSNEKLFF

clone size: NA
D gene: TRBD2
V gene: TRBV7-2
J gene: TRBJ2-4
CDR3 DNA: TGTGCCAGCAGCTTATTTATTGGGGGGGGAGCCAAAAACATTCAGTACTTC
CDR3 protein: CASSLFIGGGAKNIQYF

clone size: NA
D gene: TRBD1
V gene: TRBV6-5
J gene: TRBJ1-1
CDR3 DNA: TGTGCCAGCAGTTACTCAGGGGGCAACACTGAAGCTTTCTTT
CDR3 protein: CASSYSGGNTEAFF

clone size: few
D gene: TRBD1
V gene: TRBV5-6
J gene: TRBJ2-4
CDR3 DNA: TGTGCCAGCAGCTCGAGTTACAGGGGATTCGAAAACATTCAGTACTTC
CDR3 protein: CASSSSYRGFENIQYF